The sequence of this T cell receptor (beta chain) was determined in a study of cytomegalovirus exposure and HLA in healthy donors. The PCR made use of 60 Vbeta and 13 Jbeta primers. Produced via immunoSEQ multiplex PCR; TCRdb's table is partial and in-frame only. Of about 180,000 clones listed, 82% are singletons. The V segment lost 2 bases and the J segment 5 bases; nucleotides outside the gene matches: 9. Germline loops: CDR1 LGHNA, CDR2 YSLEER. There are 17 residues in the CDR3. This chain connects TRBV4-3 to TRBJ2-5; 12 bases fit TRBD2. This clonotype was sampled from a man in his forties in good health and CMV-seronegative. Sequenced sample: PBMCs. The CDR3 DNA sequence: TGCGCCAGCAGCCAACTACTAGCGGGGGGCGTACGGGAGACCCAGTACTTC. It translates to CASSQLLAGGVRETQYF.